Here is one T cell receptor beta chain with its context. Its target is unknown. The data originate from a study of shared clonotypes between healthy human individuals. Study conclusions and caveats: Sharing across several donors was seen in 4% to 5% of naive CD4 clonotypes.

Adult donors, all healthy and HIV-negative, had no recent acute infections or vaccinations. V shed 6 bases and J shed 1 base, with 13 bases lying between them. The CDR3 totals 15 residues. Germline-derived CDR1 and CDR2 are LNHDA and SQIVND (reference sequence). An even split of each subset's genomic DNA across several immunoSEQ plates was performed. Here immunoSEQ multiplex PCR was the method, and the copy in TCRdb shows in-frame clones only, minus some. The sample has roughly 1 million clones; more than 65% are singletons. The V call is TRBV19, the J call TRBJ1-5; the D is unclear. This clonotype was sampled from a man aged 18 to 29 in good health. The sample comprised memory CD4+ T cells sorted from blood. Subset: CD45RA-negative fraction. The CDR3 coding sequence is TGTGCCAGTAGGGATAATATGAGAAGCAATCAGCCCCAGCATTTT. It is translated as CASRDNMRSNQPQHF.